The sequence of this T cell receptor (beta chain) was determined in a study of naive and memory T cell subsets. Study results and limitations: Naive and memory repertoire findings lacked a ground truth for validation. Over 85% of naive TCR sequences appeared only once, unlike memory subsets.

By share, this clonotype counts as medium-sized. The antigen remains undetermined. J was trimmed by 6 bases and V by 3 bases; bases with no gene match: 17. The germline CDR1 and CDR2 sequences are SNHLY and FYNNEI. This CDR3 has 18 residues. The beta constant-region primer was an equimolar mix of two oligonucleotides covering TRBC1 and TRBC2. A single record per CDR3 protein comes from TCRdb applying MiXCR to the UMI-ligation and nested PCR reads. This sample yields 5,000 to 6,500 distinct CDR3 sequences, of which about 7% are seen a single time; about 45% belongs to the top ten. V gene TRBV2 combines with J gene TRBJ1-1, with TRBD1 matching over 9 bases. The sequenced sample consisted of effector memory CD8+ T cells from blood. Subset indicated: effector memory, CD45RA- CD27-. The receptor's source is a human donor in good health. CDR3 in DNA: TGTGCCAGCAGTGATCCCACTAGCCCACTTGGGACAGGGTCTGAAGCTTTCTTT. Translated: CASSDPTSPLGTGSEAFF.